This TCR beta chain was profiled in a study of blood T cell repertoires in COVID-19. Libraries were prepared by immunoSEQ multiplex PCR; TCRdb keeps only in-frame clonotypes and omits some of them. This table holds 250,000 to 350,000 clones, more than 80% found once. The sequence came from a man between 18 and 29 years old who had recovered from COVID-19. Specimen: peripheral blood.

The CDR3 region is CASTPTGRKEQFF. The DNA for the CDR3 is TGTGCCAGCACCCCGACAGGGCGCAAGGAGCAGTTCTTC. The chain joins TRBV6-5 to TRBJ2-1; TRBD1 aligns across 7 bases. Germline values: CDR1 MNHEY, CDR2 SVGAGI. J gave up 10 bases and V 7 bases, and 10 bases lay outside the gene matches. This CDR3 region has 13 residues.